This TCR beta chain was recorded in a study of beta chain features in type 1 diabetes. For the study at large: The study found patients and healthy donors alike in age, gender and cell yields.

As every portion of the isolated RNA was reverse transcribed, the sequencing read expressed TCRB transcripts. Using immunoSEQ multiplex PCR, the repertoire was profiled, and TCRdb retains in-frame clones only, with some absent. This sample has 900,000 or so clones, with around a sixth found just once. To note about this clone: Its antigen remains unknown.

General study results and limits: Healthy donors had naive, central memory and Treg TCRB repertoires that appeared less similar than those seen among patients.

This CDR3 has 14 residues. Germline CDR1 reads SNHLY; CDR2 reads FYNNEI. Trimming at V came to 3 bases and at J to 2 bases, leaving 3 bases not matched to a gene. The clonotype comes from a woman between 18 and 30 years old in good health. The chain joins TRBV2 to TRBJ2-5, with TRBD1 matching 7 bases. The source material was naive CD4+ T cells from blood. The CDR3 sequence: CASSDRRGQETQYF. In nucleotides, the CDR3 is TGTGCCAGCAGTGACCGCAGGGGGCAAGAGACCCAGTACTTC.